The T cell receptor (beta chain) described here comes from a study of T-cell memory formation after mild COVID-19. Study summary: There were largely donor-specific TCR clusters. Study results and caveats: Of the contracting clones, CD4+ ones lay mainly in CM and EM, and CD8+ ones in EMRA.

MiXCR, run by TCRdb on the 5' RACE reads, gives a single entry per CDR3 protein. Among about 310,000 distinct CDR3 sequences listed, around 19% were seen once. Worth noting for this clonotype: No antigen is known for it.

CDR1 and CDR2 (germline): KGHSH, LQKENI. V was trimmed by 5 bases and J by 1 base, leaving 6 bases between them. The CDR3 runs 13 residues. The sequenced material came from PBMCs or a T cell subset sorted from them (not recorded which). This chain joins TRBV18 and TRBJ1-5; D is ambiguous. The receptor's source is a man aged 18-30 years who had mild COVID-19 (a few samples of this study predate the infection). Cell type and time point are not known. The CDR3 nucleotides read TGTGCCAGCTCAAAAGGGAGCAATCAGCCCCAGCATTTT. Protein product: CASSKGSNQPQHF. The full variable domain, rest sourced from reference TRBV18 and TRBJ1-5, is NAGVMQNPRHLVRRRGQEARLRCSPMKGHSHVYWYRQLPEEGLKFMVYLQKENIIDESGMPKERFSAEFPKEGPSILRIQQVVRGDSAAYFCASSKGSNQPQHFGDGTRLSIL.